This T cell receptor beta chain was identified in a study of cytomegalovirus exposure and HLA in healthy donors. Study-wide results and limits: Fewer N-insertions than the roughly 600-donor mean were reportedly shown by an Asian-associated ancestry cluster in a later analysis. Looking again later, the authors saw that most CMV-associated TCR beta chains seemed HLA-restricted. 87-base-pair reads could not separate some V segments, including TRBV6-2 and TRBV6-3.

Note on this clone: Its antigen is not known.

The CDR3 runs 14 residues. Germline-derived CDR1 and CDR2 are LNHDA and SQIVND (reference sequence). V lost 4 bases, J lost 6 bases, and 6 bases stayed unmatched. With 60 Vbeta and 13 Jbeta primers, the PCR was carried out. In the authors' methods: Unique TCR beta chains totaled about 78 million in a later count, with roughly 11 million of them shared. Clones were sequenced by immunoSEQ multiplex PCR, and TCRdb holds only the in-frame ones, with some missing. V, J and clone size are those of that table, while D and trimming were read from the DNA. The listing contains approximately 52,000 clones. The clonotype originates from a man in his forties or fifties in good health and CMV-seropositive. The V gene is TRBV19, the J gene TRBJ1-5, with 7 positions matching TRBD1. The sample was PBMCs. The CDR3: CASSTTGVGQPQHF. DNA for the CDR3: TGTGCCAGTAGTACAACAGGGGTGGGTCAGCCCCAGCATTTT.